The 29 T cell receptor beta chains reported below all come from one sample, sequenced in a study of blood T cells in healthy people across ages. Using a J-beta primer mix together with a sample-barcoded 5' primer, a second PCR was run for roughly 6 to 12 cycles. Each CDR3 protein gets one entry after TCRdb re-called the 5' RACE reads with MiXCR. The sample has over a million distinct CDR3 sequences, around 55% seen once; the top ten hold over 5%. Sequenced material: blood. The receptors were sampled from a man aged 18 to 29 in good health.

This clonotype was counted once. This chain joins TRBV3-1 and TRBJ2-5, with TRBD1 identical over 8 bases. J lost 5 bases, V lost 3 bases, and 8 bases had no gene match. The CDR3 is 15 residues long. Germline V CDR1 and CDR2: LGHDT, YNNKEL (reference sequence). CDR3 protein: CASSQRTGSYETQYF. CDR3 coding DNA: TGTGCCAGCAGCCAGAGGACAGGGTCATACGAGACCCAGTACTTC.

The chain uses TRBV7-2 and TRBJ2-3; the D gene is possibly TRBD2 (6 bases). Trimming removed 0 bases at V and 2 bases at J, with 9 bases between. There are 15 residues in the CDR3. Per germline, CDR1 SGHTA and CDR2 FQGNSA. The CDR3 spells CASSLARLDTDTQYF. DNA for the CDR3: TGTGCCAGCAGCTTAGCGAGACTAGACACAGATACGCAGTATTTT.

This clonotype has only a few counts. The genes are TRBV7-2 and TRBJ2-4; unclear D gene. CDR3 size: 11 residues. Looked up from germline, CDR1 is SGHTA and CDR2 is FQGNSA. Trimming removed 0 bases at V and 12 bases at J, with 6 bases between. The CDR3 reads CASSLAGYQYF. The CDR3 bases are TGTGCCAGCAGCTTAGCGGGTTATCAGTACTTC.

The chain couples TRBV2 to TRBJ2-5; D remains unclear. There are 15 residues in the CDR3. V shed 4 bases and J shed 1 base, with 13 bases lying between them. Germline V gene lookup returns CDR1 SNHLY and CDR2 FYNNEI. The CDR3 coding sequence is TGTGCCAGCAGTGTCGATCGGGTCCCCCAAGAGACCCAGTACTTC. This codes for CASSVDRVPQETQYF.

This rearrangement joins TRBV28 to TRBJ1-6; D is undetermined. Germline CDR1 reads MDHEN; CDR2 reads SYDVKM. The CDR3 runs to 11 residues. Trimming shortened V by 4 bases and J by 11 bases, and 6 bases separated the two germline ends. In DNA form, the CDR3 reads TGTGCCAGCAGTTCCATAACACCCCTCCACTTT. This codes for CASSSITPLHF. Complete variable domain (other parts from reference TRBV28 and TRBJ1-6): DVKVTQSSRYLVKRTGEKVFLECVQDMDHENMFWYRQDPGLGLRLIYFSYDVKMKEKGDIPEGYSVSREKKERFSLILESASTNQTSMYLCASSSITPLHFGNGTRLTVT.

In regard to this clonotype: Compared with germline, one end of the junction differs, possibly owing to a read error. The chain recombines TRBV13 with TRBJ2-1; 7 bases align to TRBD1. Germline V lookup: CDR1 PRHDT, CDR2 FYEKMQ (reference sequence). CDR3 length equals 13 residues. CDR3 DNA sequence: TGTGCCAGCAGCCTAGGACAGGTCAATGAGCAGTTCTTC. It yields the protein CASSLGQVNEQFF.

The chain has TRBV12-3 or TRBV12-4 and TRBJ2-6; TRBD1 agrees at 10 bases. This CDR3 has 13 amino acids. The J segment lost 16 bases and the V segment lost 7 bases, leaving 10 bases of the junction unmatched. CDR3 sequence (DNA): TGTGCCAGCACCCTGACAGGGGGCGGCTCGCTGACTTTC. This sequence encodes CASTLTGGGSLTF.

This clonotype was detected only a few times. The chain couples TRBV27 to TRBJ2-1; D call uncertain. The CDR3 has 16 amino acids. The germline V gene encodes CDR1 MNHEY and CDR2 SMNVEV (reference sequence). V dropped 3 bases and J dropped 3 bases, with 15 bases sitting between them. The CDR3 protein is CASSFLPRGHYNEQFF. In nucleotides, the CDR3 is TGTGCCAGCAGTTTTTTGCCCCGCGGCCACTACAATGAGCAGTTCTTC.

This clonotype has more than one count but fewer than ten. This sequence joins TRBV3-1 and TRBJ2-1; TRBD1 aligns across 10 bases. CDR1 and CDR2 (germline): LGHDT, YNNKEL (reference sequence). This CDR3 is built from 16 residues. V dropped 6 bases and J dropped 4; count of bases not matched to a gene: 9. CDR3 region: CASSRSGTGVYNEQFF. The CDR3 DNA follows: TGTGCCAGCAGTCGGTCCGGGACAGGGGTTTACAATGAGCAGTTCTTC.

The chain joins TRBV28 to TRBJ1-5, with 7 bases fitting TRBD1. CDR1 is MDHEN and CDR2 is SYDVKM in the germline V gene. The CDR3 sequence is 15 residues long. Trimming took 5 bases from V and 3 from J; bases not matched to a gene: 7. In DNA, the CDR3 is TGTGCCAGCAGTCTTGAGGGACAGAACAATCAGCCCCAGCATTTT. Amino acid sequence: CASSLEGQNNQPQHF.

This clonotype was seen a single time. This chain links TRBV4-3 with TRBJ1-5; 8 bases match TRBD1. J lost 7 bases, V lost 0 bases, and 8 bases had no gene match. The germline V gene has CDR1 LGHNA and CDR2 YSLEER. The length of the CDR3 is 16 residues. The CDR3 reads CASSQDLAGGRQPQHF. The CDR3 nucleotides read TGCGCCAGCAGCCAAGATTTGGCAGGGGGCAGGCAGCCCCAGCATTTT.

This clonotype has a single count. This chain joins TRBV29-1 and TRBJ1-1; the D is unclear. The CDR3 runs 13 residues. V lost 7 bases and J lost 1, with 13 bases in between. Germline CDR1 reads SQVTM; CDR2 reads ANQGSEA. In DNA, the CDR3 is TGCAGCGGTGGAGCGGGCGGGAACACTGAAGCTTTCTTT. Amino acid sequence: CSGGAGGNTEAFF.

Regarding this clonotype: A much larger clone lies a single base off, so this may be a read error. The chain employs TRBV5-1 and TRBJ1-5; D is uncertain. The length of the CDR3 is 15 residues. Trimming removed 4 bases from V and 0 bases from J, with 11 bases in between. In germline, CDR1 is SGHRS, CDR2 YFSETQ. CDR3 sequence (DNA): TGCGCCAGCAGCCAGGAAGGTCATAGCAATCAGCCCCAGCATTTT. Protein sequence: CASSQEGHSNQPQHF.

Here the CDR3 reads CASGTGGPTDTQYF. CDR3 nucleotides: TGTGCCTCCGGGACAGGGGGGCCCACAGATACGCAGTATTTT. The rearrangement joins TRBV10-3 to TRBJ2-3, with TRBD1 matching over 11 bases. V shed 11 bases, J shed 2 bases, and the junction held 6 bases outside the gene matches. Germline CDR1 ENHRY, CDR2 SYGVKD. This CDR3 comprises 14 residues.

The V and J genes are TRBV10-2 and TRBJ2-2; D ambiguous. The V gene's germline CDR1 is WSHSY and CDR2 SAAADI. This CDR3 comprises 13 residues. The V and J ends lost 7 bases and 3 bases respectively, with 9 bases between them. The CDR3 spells CASNRADTGELFF. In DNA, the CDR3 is TGCGCCAGCAATAGGGCTGACACCGGGGAGCTGTTTTTT.

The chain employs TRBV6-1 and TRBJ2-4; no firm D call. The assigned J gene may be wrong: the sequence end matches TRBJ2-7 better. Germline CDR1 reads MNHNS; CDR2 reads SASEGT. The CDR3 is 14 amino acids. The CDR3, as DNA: TGTGCCAGCAGTGAAGGCCTGCACACCTACGAGCAGTACTTC. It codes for CASSEGLHTYEQYF.

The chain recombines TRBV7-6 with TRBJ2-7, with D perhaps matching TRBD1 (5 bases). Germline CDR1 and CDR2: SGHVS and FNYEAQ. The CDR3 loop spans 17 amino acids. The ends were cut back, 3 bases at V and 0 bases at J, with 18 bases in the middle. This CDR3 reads CASSLGLWQQGSYEQYF. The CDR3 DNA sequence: TGTGCCAGCAGCTTGGGGCTGTGGCAGCAGGGCTCCTACGAGCAGTACTTC.

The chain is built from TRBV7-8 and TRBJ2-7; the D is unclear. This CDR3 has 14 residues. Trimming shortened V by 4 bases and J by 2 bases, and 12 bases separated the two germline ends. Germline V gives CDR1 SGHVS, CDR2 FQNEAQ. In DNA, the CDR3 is TGTGCCAGCAGCTCCCCCGTAATGGCCTACGAGCAGTACTTC. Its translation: CASSSPVMAYEQYF.

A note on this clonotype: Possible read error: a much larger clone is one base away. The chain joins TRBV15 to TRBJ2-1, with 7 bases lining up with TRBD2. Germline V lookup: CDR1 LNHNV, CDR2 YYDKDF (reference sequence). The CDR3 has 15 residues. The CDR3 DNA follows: TGTGCCGCCAGCAGAGATGACGGGACTAACAATGAGCAGTTCTTC. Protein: CAASRDDGTNNEQFF. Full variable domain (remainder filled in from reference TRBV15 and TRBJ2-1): DAMVIQNPRYQVTQFGKPVTLSCSQTLNHNVMYWYQQKSSQAPKLLFHYYDKDFNNEADTPDNFQSRRPNTSFCFLDIRSPGLGDTAMYLCAASRDDGTNNEQFFGPGTRLTVL.

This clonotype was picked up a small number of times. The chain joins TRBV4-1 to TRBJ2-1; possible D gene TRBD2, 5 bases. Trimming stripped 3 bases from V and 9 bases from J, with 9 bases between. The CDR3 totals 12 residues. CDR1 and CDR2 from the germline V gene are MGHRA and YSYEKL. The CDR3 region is CASSHLSAEQFF. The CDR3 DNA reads TGCGCCAGCAGCCACCTTAGCGCTGAGCAGTTCTTC.

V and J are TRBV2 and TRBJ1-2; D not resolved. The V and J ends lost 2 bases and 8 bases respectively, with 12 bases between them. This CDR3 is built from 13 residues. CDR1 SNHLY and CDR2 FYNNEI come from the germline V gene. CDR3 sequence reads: CASSEIGGSGYTF. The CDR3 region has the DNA TGTGCCAGCAGTGAAATTGGTGGAAGCGGCTACACCTTC.

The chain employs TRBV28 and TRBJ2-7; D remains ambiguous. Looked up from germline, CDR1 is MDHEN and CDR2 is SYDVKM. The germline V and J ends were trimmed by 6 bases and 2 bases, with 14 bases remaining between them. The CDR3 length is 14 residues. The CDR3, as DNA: TGTGCCAGCAGCCTCATTCGGAGTGCCTACGAGCAGTACTTC. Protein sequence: CASSLIRSAYEQYF.

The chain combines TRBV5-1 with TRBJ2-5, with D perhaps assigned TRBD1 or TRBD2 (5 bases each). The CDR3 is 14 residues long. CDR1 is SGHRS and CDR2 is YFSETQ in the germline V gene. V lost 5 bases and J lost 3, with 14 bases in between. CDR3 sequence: CASSHIGDEETQYF. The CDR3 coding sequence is TGCGCCAGCAGTCACATAGGGGACGAAGAGACCCAGTACTTC.

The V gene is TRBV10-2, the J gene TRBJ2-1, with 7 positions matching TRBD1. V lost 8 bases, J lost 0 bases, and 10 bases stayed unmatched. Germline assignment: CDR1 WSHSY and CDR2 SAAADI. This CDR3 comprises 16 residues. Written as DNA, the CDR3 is TGCGCCAGCGTACGGGACAGCCCGAGCTCCTACAATGAGCAGTTCTTC. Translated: CASVRDSPSSYNEQFF.

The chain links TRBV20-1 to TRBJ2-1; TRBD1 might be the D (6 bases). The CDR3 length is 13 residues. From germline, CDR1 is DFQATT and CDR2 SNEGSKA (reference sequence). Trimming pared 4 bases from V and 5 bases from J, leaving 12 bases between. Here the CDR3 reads CSATEQGHNEQFF. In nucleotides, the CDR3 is TGCAGTGCTACCGAACAGGGCCACAATGAGCAGTTCTTC.

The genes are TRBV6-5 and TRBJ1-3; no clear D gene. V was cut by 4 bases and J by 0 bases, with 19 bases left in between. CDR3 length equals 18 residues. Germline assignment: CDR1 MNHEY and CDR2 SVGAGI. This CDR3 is CASSWPKQFHDSGNTIYF. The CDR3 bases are TGTGCCAGCAGTTGGCCCAAACAATTTCATGACTCTGGAAACACCATATATTTT.

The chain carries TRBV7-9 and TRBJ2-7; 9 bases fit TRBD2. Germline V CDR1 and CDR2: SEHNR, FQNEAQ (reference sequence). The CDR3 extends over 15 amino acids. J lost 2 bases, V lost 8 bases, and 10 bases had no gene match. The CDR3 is CASGPRTSETYEQYF. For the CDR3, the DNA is TGTGCCAGCGGGCCTCGGACTAGCGAGACCTACGAGCAGTACTTC. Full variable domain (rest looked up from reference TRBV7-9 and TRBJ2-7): DTGVSQNPRHKITKRGQNVTFRCDPISEHNRLYWYRQTLGQGPEFLTYFQNEAQLEKSRLLSDRFSAERPKGSFSTLEIQRTEQGDSAMYLCASGPRTSETYEQYFGPGTRLTVT.

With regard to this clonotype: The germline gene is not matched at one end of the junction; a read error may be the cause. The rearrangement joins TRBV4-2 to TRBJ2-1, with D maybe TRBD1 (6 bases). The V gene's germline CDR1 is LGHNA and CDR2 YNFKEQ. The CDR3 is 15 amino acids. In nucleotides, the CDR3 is TGTACCAGCAGCCTCGACAGGTCTTCCCACAATGAGCAGTTCTTC. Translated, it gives CTSSLDRSSHNEQFF.

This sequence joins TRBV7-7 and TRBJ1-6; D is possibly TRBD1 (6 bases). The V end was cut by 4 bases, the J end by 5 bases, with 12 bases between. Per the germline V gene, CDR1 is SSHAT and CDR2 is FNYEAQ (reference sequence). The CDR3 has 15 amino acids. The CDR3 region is CASSSPGHDNSPLHF. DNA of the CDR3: TGTGCCAGCAGCTCACCGGGACATGATAATTCACCCCTCCACTTT. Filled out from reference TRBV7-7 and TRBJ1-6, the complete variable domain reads GAGVSQSPRYKVTKRGQDVTLRCDPISSHATLYWYQQALGQGPEFLTYFNYEAQPDKSGLPSDRFSAERPEGSISTLTIQRTEQRDSAMYRCASSSPGHDNSPLHFGNGTRLTVT.